This TCR beta chain stems from a study of shared clonotypes between healthy human individuals. As concerns this clone: Other DNA sequences in the sample encode the same CDR3.

Measured with immunoSEQ multiplex PCR; TCRdb has only the in-frame clones, and not every one. This sample has about 2.4 million clones, with 90% to 95% found just once. This CDR3 contains 14 residues. Germline V gives CDR1 LNHNV, CDR2 YYDKDF (reference sequence). The V gene lost 0 bases and the J gene lost 2 bases, with 5 bases spanning the gap. The material sequenced was naive CD4+ T cells from PBMCs. Subset noted: CD45RA+ positively selected. The chain joins TRBV15 to TRBJ1-5, with no clear D. This receptor was identified in a man aged 18 to 35 in good health. Some clones in this sample may be carry-over from other donors' samples. CDR3 in amino acids: CATSRERGNQPQHF. CDR3 nucleotide sequence: TGTGCCACCAGCAGAGAGAGGGGCAATCAGCCCCAGCATTTT.